These 13 T cell receptor beta chains came from one sample sequenced in a study of CD8 T cells in Susac syndrome (dated by TCRdb to the late 2010s). Libraries were made using the immunoSEQ multiplex PCR assay. RNA was extracted using the RNeasy kit, and about 0.5 to 1 ug of the RNA was reverse transcribed with random hexamers. Clones were called with MiXCR by TCRdb after fastp trimmed the public reads at Q25, and only in-frame beta chains were retained. Here each entry gathers all rows of one CDR3 protein and keeps the most common genes and DNA. Across this sample there are more than 150,000 distinct CDR3 sequences, with 95% to 96% seen only once. The ten most abundant clones make up about 0.15% of the sample. The specimen was CD8+ T cells from PBMCs. These receptors came from a human donor with multiple sclerosis.

The rearrangement uses TRBV11-2 and TRBJ1-2; D remains unclear. This CDR3 spans 13 amino acids. V was cut by 7 bases and J by 5 bases, with 14 bases left in between. The germline CDR1 and CDR2 sequences are SGHAT and FQNNGV. CDR3 sequence reads: CASTDRTLYGYTF. CDR3 nucleotides: TGTGCCAGCACCGACCGCACATTATATGGCTACACCTTC.

This rearrangement joins TRBV12-3 or TRBV12-4 to TRBJ1-3; 8 bases are a match to TRBD1. After removal of 6 bases from V and 3 bases from J, the junction contained 7 bases not matched to a gene. This CDR3 spans 15 amino acids. The CDR3 region is CASSGTGLGGNTIYF. Here the CDR3 DNA reads TGTGCCAGCAGCGGGACAGGTCTAGGTGGAAACACCATATATTTT.

The V and J genes are TRBV27 and TRBJ1-1; 9 bases are shared with TRBD1. The CDR3 has 16 amino acids. V lost 0 bases to trimming and J lost 3 bases; unmatched junction nucleotides: 5. Germline assignment: CDR1 MNHEY and CDR2 SMNVEV (reference sequence). The CDR3 DNA reads TGTGCCAGCAGTTTATCCGGGACAGGGTTTGACACTGAAGCTTTCTTT. Translated: CASSLSGTGFDTEAFF.

The rearrangement uses TRBV9 and TRBJ2-1; a possible D gene is TRBD2 (6 bases). The CDR3 consists of 14 residues. Germline values: CDR1 SGDLS, CDR2 YYNGEE. Trimming removed 4 bases at V and 3 bases at J, with 11 bases between. The CDR3: CASSPGGDYNEQFF. CDR3 nucleotides: TGTGCCAGCAGCCCTGGCGGGGACTACAATGAGCAGTTCTTC.

This clonotype has a single count. V usage is TRBV5-1 and J usage is TRBJ2-1; D possibly matches TRBD1 or TRBD2 (6 bases each). V gave up 5 bases and J gave up 10 bases, with 16 bases separating them. Germline CDR1 is SGHRS and CDR2 is YFSETQ. The CDR3 is 13 residues long. CDR3 DNA: TGCGCCAGCAGTCCCACCGGGGGCTACGAGCAGTTCTTC. It yields the protein CASSPTGGYEQFF.

The rearrangement links TRBV7-2 to TRBJ1-2, with D perhaps TRBD1 (5 bases). This CDR3 spans 13 amino acids. Trimming pared 5 bases from V and 8 bases from J, leaving 15 bases between. Germline CDR1 and CDR2: SGHTA and FQGNSA. DNA of the CDR3: TGTGCCAGCAGCCTAGGGACGGGAGACGGCTACACCTTC. This gives the protein CASSLGTGDGYTF.

As concerns this clonotype: Compared with germline, one end of the junction differs, possibly owing to a read error. This chain uses TRBV7-7 with TRBJ2-7; the D is unclear. CDR1 and CDR2 (germline): SSHAT, FNYEAQ (reference sequence). This CDR3 contains 14 residues. The CDR3 DNA sequence: TGTGCTAGCAGCCGGACGGACCGCGGCGACGAGCAGTACTTC. It is translated as CASSRTDRGDEQYF. The full variable domain, rest sourced from reference TRBV7-7 and TRBJ2-7, is GAGVSQSPRYKVTKRGQDVTLRCDPISSHATLYWYQQALGQGPEFLTYFNYEAQPDKSGLPSDRFSAERPEGSISTLTIQRTEQRDSAMYRCASSRTDRGDEQYFGPGTRLTVT.

The chain uses TRBV20-1 and TRBJ2-7, with a weak D call TRBD1 (6 bases). The CDR3 has 12 residues. Germline V gene lookup returns CDR1 DFQATT and CDR2 SNEGSKA (reference sequence). Trimming shortened V by 6 bases and J by 4 bases, and 13 bases separated the two germline ends. The CDR3 nucleotides are TGCAGTGCCCGGGACAAGGGGTACGAGCAGTACGTC. Translation: CSARDKGYEQYV.

This clonotype has a single count. The chain couples TRBV29-1 to TRBJ2-3, with 11 bases that match TRBD2. With 4 bases clipped from V and 6 bases from J, the junction kept 3 bases outside the gene matches. The CDR3 is 13 amino acids. Germline-derived CDR1 and CDR2 are SQVTM and ANQGSEA. CDR3 protein: CSVVAGGPDTQYF. CDR3 DNA sequence: TGCAGCGTTGTAGCGGGGGGGCCGGATACGCAGTATTTT.

This rearrangement joins TRBV6-5 to TRBJ2-7, with 7 bases that match TRBD2. V gave up 4 bases and J gave up 0 bases; unmatched junction bases: 9. Germline CDR1 MNHEY, CDR2 SVGAGI. The CDR3 totals 16 residues. CDR3 sequence: CASSLSPSGTSYEQYF. CDR3 coding DNA: TGTGCCAGCAGTTTATCTCCTAGCGGTACCTCCTACGAGCAGTACTTC.

The chain couples TRBV2 to TRBJ1-2; 8 bases are shared with TRBD1. V lost 7 bases, J lost 8 bases, and 3 bases stayed unmatched. The CDR3 consists of 11 residues. Germline CDR1 and CDR2: SNHLY and FYNNEI. The CDR3 bases are TGTGCCAGCACGGACAGGGAAGGCTACACCTTC. This translates into CASTDREGYTF.

This chain connects TRBV5-1 to TRBJ2-7; D gene uncertain. Trimming took 0 bases from V and 1 from J, leaving 14 bases between them. The CDR3 sequence is 16 residues long. Per germline, CDR1 SGHRS and CDR2 YFSETQ. The CDR3 region is CASSLGTDETSYEQYF. The CDR3 bases are TGCGCCAGCAGCTTGGGTACAGATGAAACTTCCTACGAGCAGTACTTC.

This chain links TRBV6-5 with TRBJ2-1, with a possible D match to TRBD2 (5 bases). The CDR3 sequence is 12 residues long. Germline V gene data show CDR1 as MNHEY and CDR2 as SVGAGI. With 2 bases removed from V and 7 bases from J, the gap between germline ends came to 6 bases. The CDR3 region is CASSYRGNEQFF. The CDR3 DNA reads TGTGCCAGCAGTTACCGAGGGAATGAGCAGTTCTTC.